This T cell receptor beta chain stems from a study of a mutant IDH1 vaccine in newly diagnosed glioma. This sample's time point: week 47, end of study. Every vaccine dose comprised 300 ug of mutant IDH1 20-mer peptide plus topical imiquimod. New WHO grade 3 or 4 astrocytomas that were IDH1-mutant and ATRX-lost had been found in donors. The germline V gene has CDR1 LGHNT and CDR2 FRNRAP. J was trimmed by 2 bases and V by 5 bases; bases with no gene match: 5. The CDR3 has 15 amino acids. The method was immunoSEQ multiplex PCR; TCRdb's version includes in-frame clones alone and lacks a portion of them. The table includes approximately 60,000 clones, about four fifths detected once. Note on this clone: The antigen is unknown.

V usage is TRBV12-5 and J usage is TRBJ2-2; 7 nucleotides align to TRBD1. The origin of this receptor is a man aged 30-40 years with glioma. The sequences come from PBMCs, collected from a glioma patient whose treatment included an IDH1 peptide vaccine. CDR3 loop: CASGMGQFNTGELFF. The CDR3, as DNA: TGTGCTAGTGGTATGGGACAGTTTAACACCGGGGAGCTGTTTTTT.